These T cell receptor beta chains were read from a single sample in a study of identical twins. MiXCR, applied by TCRdb to the 5' RACE reads, yields one record per CDR3 protein. The table lists about 550,000 distinct CDR3 sequences, 20% to 25% of them singletons. This sample was also put to use in a study of yellow fever vaccine responses in identical twins.

The sequenced sample was CD4+ T cells sorted from blood. These receptors originate from a young woman in good health. CDR3s include the opening cysteine and the closing phenylalanine or tryptophan. The order of the fields is J gene, clone size, D gene, V gene, CDR3 DNA, CDR3 protein. The D gene is left open where the match is weak. Size values are once, few and many counts, or a class for expanded clones, and some rows have none.

J: TRBJ2-7
size: -
D: -
V: TRBV6-5
DNA: TGTGCCAGCAGTTACGGGCAGGGGAAGAACGAGCAGTACTTC
CDR3: CASSYGQGKNEQYF

J: TRBJ2-7
size: few
D: TRBD2
V: TRBV3-1
DNA: TGTGCCAGCAGCCATGTAGGGGGACTAGTCTCCTACGAGCAGTACTTC
CDR3: CASSHVGGLVSYEQYF

J: TRBJ2-7
size: few
D: -
V: TRBV9
DNA: TGTGCCAGCAGCCCAACCCCCCGGGCATACTCCTACGAGCAGTACTTC
CDR3: CASSPTPRAYSYEQYF

J: TRBJ1-1
size: few
D: TRBD1
V: TRBV20-1
DNA: TGCAGTGCCCAGGGGGTGAACACTGAAGCTTTCTTT
CDR3: CSAQGVNTEAFF

J: TRBJ2-1
size: -
D: TRBD2
V: TRBV7-3
DNA: TGTGCCAGCAGCCATGGGTTGACTAGCGGGAACAATGAGCAGTTCTTC
CDR3: CASSHGLTSGNNEQFF

J: TRBJ1-6
size: few
D: -
V: TRBV6-5
DNA: TGTGCCAGCAGTTACGAGGGGAACAATTCACCCCTCCACTTT
CDR3: CASSYEGNNSPLHF

J: TRBJ2-7
size: -
D: TRBD2
V: TRBV7-8
DNA: TGTGCCAGCAGCCTCCTGACTAGCGGGCCCTACGAGCAGTACTTC
CDR3: CASSLLTSGPYEQYF

J: TRBJ1-5
size: once
D: -
V: TRBV12-3/TRBV12-4
DNA: TGTGCCAGCAGTTTACAGCGGACGGAGTATCAGCCCCAGCATTTT
CDR3: CASSLQRTEYQPQHF

J: TRBJ2-7
size: few
D: -
V: TRBV20-1
DNA: TGCAGTGCTATCGAGAGCGCCTACGAGCAGTACTTC
CDR3: CSAIESAYEQYF

J: TRBJ2-3
size: few
D: -
V: TRBV7-2
DNA: TGTGCCAGCAGCTTAGTCGGACAGCTTGGAGATACGCAGTATTTT
CDR3: CASSLVGQLGDTQYF

J: TRBJ2-7
size: few
D: TRBD2
V: TRBV6-5
DNA: TGTGCCAGCAGTTACTCATGGACTAGCGGGACCTACGAGCAGTACTTC
CDR3: CASSYSWTSGTYEQYF

J: TRBJ1-1
size: -
D: -
V: TRBV6-1
DNA: TGTGCCAGCAGTACATCCCAAGGGAACACTGAAGCTTTCTTT
CDR3: CASSTSQGNTEAFF

J: TRBJ2-6
size: once
D: TRBD2
V: TRBV20-1
DNA: TGCAGTGCTAGAAGCGGACTAGCGGGACCCTCTGGGGCCAACGTCCTGACTTTC
CDR3: CSARSGLAGPSGANVLTF

J: TRBJ2-1
size: -
D: -
V: TRBV18
DNA: TGTGCCAGCTCACTACAGCAGGTTAGCTCCTACAATGAGCAGTTCTTC
CDR3: CASSLQQVSSYNEQFF

J: TRBJ1-1
size: few
D: -
V: TRBV4-1
DNA: TGCGCCAGCAGCCGGAACCCCCAGGAGAACACTGAAGCTTTCTTT
CDR3: CASSRNPQENTEAFF

J: TRBJ2-3
size: -
D: TRBD2
V: TRBV5-1
DNA: TGCGCCAGCAGCTTGGTGGGGCTAGCGGGAGGATTGGATACGCAGTATTTT
CDR3: CASSLVGLAGGLDTQYF

J: TRBJ1-2
size: -
D: -
V: TRBV29-1
DNA: TGCAGCGTTGGCCATCCTCCCGGAGGGGGGGGCTACACCTTC
CDR3: CSVGHPPGGGGYTF

J: TRBJ2-1
size: few
D: -
V: TRBV4-1
DNA: TGCGCCAGCAGCCAAGATACGGCATGGGAGCAGTTCTTC
CDR3: CASSQDTAWEQFF

J: TRBJ2-1
size: -
D: TRBD2
V: TRBV29-1
DNA: TGCAGCGCCCCAGATAGCGGGGGTTACAATGAGCAGTTCTTC
CDR3: CSAPDSGGYNEQFF

J: TRBJ2-4
size: -
D: -
V: TRBV2
DNA: TGTGCCAGCAGTGACGGTTGGCTAGCCAAAAACATTCAGTACTTC
CDR3: CASSDGWLAKNIQYF

J: TRBJ2-7
size: many
D: -
V: TRBV5-1
DNA: TGCGCCAGCAGCCTCGGGGGTGGCCCAGCCTACGAGCAGTACTTC
CDR3: CASSLGGGPAYEQYF

J: TRBJ1-2
size: few
D: -
V: TRBV11-2
DNA: TGTGCCAGCAGCTTGCACGGCCCTAACTATGGCTACACCTTC
CDR3: CASSLHGPNYGYTF

J: TRBJ2-1
size: -
D: -
V: TRBV25-1
DNA: TGTGCCAGCAGTGATATACCCGGGAGCTCCTACAATGAGCAGTTCTTC
CDR3: CASSDIPGSSYNEQFF

J: TRBJ1-1
size: -
D: -
V: TRBV4-2
DNA: TGTGCCAGCAGCCAAGATTGGCAGGTGAACACTGAAGCTTTCTTT
CDR3: CASSQDWQVNTEAFF

J: TRBJ2-3
size: few
D: -
V: TRBV2
DNA: TGTGCCAGCAGCAGAGATTGGGATACGCAGTATTTT
CDR3: CASSRDWDTQYF

J: TRBJ2-3
size: -
D: -
V: TRBV24-1
DNA: TGTGCCACCGCTGACGAGGGAAATACGCAGTATTTT
CDR3: CATADEGNTQYF

J: TRBJ2-3
size: -
D: TRBD2
V: TRBV2
DNA: TGTGCCAGCAGTGACAGACTAGCGGGCACAGATACGCAGTATTTT
CDR3: CASSDRLAGTDTQYF

J: TRBJ2-3
size: few
D: TRBD1
V: TRBV11-2
DNA: TGTGCCAGCAGCCACGGGGACAGCCGGCCCACAGATACGCAGTATTTT
CDR3: CASSHGDSRPTDTQYF

J: TRBJ2-5
size: few
D: TRBD2
V: TRBV20-1
DNA: TGCAGTGTTGGGCGGGGGGGACCCGGGGAGACCCAGTACTTC
CDR3: CSVGRGGPGETQYF

J: TRBJ2-1
size: -
D: TRBD1
V: TRBV20-1
DNA: TGCTGTGCTAACAAAGGACAGGGGCTCTCCTACAATGAGCAGTTCTTC
CDR3: CCANKGQGLSYNEQFF

J: TRBJ2-7
size: few
D: -
V: TRBV10-3
DNA: TGTGCCATCAGTGAGCCCGGGAAACAGGTCTACGAGCAGTACTTC
CDR3: CAISEPGKQVYEQYF

J: TRBJ2-7
size: few
D: TRBD1
V: TRBV20-1
DNA: TGCAGTGCGACCCAACCGGGACAGGGATACGAGCAGTACTTC
CDR3: CSATQPGQGYEQYF

J: TRBJ2-3
size: few
D: -
V: TRBV12-3/TRBV12-4
DNA: TGTGCCAGCAGACCCCCGGGGCGGGATCCCACAGATACGCAGTATTTT
CDR3: CASRPPGRDPTDTQYF

J: TRBJ2-7
size: few
D: -
V: TRBV24-1
DNA: TGTGCCACCAGCCCCAGCGGGTTACCCGAGCAGTACTTC
CDR3: CATSPSGLPEQYF

J: TRBJ2-2
size: few
D: -
V: TRBV6-5
DNA: TGTGCCAGCAGTTTGGCGCGTTTCACCGGGGAGCTGTTTTTT
CDR3: CASSLARFTGELFF

J: TRBJ2-5
size: -
D: -
V: TRBV12-3/TRBV12-4
DNA: TGTGCCAGCAGTACACAAAACCAAGAGACCCAGTACTTC
CDR3: CASSTQNQETQYF

J: TRBJ2-5
size: -
D: -
V: TRBV12-3/TRBV12-4
DNA: TGTGCCAGCAGTATGATTCTAGGAGCCTTTACCAAAGAGACCCAGTACTTC
CDR3: CASSMILGAFTKETQYF

J: TRBJ2-3
size: once
D: TRBD2
V: TRBV6-1
DNA: TGTGCCAGCAGAACAGCGGGGGCCGGGGATACGCAGTATTTT
CDR3: CASRTAGAGDTQYF

J: TRBJ2-1
size: few
D: TRBD2
V: TRBV15
DNA: TGTGCCACCAGCAGAGACGGGACTAGGGCCGATGAGCAGTTCTTC
CDR3: CATSRDGTRADEQFF

J: TRBJ2-5
size: -
D: TRBD2
V: TRBV4-1
DNA: TGCGCCAGCAGCCAAGATCTCGGGACTAGTCCACCAGAGACCCAGTACTTC
CDR3: CASSQDLGTSPPETQYF

J: TRBJ1-5
size: -
D: -
V: TRBV20-1
DNA: TGCAGTGCTAGAGATCGAGGACAGTCGGGTCAGCCCCAGCATTTT
CDR3: CSARDRGQSGQPQHF

J: TRBJ2-5
size: few
D: -
V: TRBV20-1
DNA: TGCAGTGCGCACCGGGACCCCCCGCGGGAGACCCAGTACTTC
CDR3: CSAHRDPPRETQYF

J: TRBJ2-7
size: few
D: TRBD2
V: TRBV4-2
DNA: TGTGCCAGCAGCCAAGATCCAGCGGGAGGGCCCTACGAGCAGTACTTC
CDR3: CASSQDPAGGPYEQYF

J: TRBJ2-1
size: few
D: -
V: TRBV7-8
DNA: TGTGCCAGCAGCTTATCTCAGACACGAAGCTACAATGAGCAGTTCTTC
CDR3: CASSLSQTRSYNEQFF

J: TRBJ2-3
size: -
D: TRBD2
V: TRBV9
DNA: TGTGCCAGCAGCGGGGGACTAGCGGGGAAGACAGATACGCAGTATTTT
CDR3: CASSGGLAGKTDTQYF

J: TRBJ2-1
size: -
D: TRBD2
V: TRBV12-3/TRBV12-4
DNA: TGTGCCAGCAGTTTAAGGACTAGCGGAGAATACAATGAGCAGTTCTTC
CDR3: CASSLRTSGEYNEQFF

J: TRBJ2-2
size: -
D: -
V: TRBV24-1
DNA: TGTGCCACCGGAGCCAGCGGCAGACTCACCGGGGAGCTGTTTTTT
CDR3: CATGASGRLTGELFF

J: TRBJ2-3
size: few
D: TRBD1
V: TRBV19
DNA: TGTGCCAGTAGGGGACAGGAATCAGATACGCAGTATTTT
CDR3: CASRGQESDTQYF